The present T cell receptor beta chain was sequenced within a study of T cells expressing NK-cell markers. TCRdb processed the 5' RACE reads again and assigns one entry to each CDR3 protein, with no DNA. The sample has 150,000 to 200,000 distinct CDR3 sequences. Overall study findings and caveats: Topping the CD3+CD56-NKG2C+ fraction as well were these clonotypes, in a few donors.

A note on this clonotype: Its antigen is as yet unknown.

The germline V gene has CDR1 SGHVS and CDR2 FNYEAQ. The CDR3 has 12 residues. This receptor was identified in a man aged 18 to 69 in good health. Sequencing was done on a sample of blood T cells: a sorted CD56 or NKG2C T cell subset, CD4+ or CD8+ T cells, or bulk PBMC T cells (not recorded which). The chain recombines TRBV7-6 with TRBJ2-5; TCRdb names TRBD2, which stays unverified in the absence of DNA. This CDR3 reads CAVHPAGESQYF. Supplemented by reference TRBV7-6 and TRBJ2-5, the full variable domain reads GAGVSQSPRYKVTKRGQDVALRCDPISGHVSLYWYRQALGQGPEFLTYFNYEAQQDKSGLPNDRFSAERPEGSISTLTIQRTEQRDSAMYRCAVHPAGESQYFGPGTRLLVL.